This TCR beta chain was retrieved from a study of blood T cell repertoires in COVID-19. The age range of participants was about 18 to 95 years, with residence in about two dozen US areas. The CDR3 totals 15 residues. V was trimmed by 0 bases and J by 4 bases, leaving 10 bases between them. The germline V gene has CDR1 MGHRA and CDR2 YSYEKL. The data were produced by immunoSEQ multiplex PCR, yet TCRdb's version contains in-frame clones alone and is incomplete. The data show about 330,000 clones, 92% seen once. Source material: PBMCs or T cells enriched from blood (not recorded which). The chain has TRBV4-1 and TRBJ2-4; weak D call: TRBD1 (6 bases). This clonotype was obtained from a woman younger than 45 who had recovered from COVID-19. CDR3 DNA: TGCGCCAGCAGCCAAGATATCGGACAGAAAAACATTCAGTACTTC. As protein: CASSQDIGQKNIQYF.